Listed below are T cell receptor beta chains from one sample, sequenced in a study of CD8 T cells in ankylosing spondylitis. In TCRdb, the 5' RACE reads were re-called with MiXCR into one record per CDR3 protein. Here the sample spans 500,000 or so distinct CDR3 sequences, about 5% being singletons. The sequenced sample consisted of blood, either unsorted or a sorted T cell fraction (not recorded which). Every receptor here comes from a male donor with ankylosing spondylitis. The CDR3 runs from the conserved cysteine through the conserved F or W. Each record gives: J gene, V gene, clone size, D gene, CDR3 length, CDR3 DNA, CDR3 protein. D genes are given only for firm matches. A clone size is listed for some rows: how often the clone was seen (once, few, many), or a class if it is expanded.

TRBJ2-7	TRBV7-6	-	TRBD1	15	TGTGCCAGCAGCCCCCTGGGACAGGGGCTTCGAGAGCAGTACTTC	CASSPLGQGLREQYF
TRBJ2-1	TRBV2	-	-	14	TGTGCCAGCAGTGAACAGCGGAACTACAATGAGCAGTTCTTC	CASSEQRNYNEQFF
TRBJ2-3	TRBV20-1	many	-	12	TGCAGTGCTAGCTTTGAAACAGATACGCAGTATTTT	CSASFETDTQYF
TRBJ2-7	TRBV11-2	-	TRBD1	13	TGTGCCAGCAGCTTTACTACAGGGGCCGAGCAGTACTTC	CASSFTTGAEQYF
TRBJ1-5	TRBV15	many	TRBD1	17	TGTGCCACCAGCAGACCAACCTGGACAGGGAGTAATCAGCCCCAGCATTTT	CATSRPTWTGSNQPQHF
TRBJ2-7	TRBV20-1	many	-	15	TGCAGTGCTAGAGATCTTTGGGGGCGTCCTGGCGAGCAGTACTTC	CSARDLWGRPGEQYF
TRBJ2-5	TRBV6-2/TRBV6-3	many	TRBD2	15	TGTGCCAGCAGTTACGCCCTAGCGGGAGCAGAGACCCAGTACTTC	CASSYALAGAETQYF
TRBJ1-1	TRBV5-1	many	-	15	TGCGCCAGCAGTCTTGGGCCAGGGGAAACGACTGAAGCTTTCTTT	CASSLGPGETTEAFF
TRBJ2-2	TRBV5-6	many	TRBD1	14	TGTGCCAGCAGCTTGAAACAGGGGGCCGGGGAGCTGTTTTTT	CASSLKQGAGELFF
TRBJ1-2	TRBV10-3	many	-	12	TGTGCCATCAGTGCCGTGGATTGGGGCTACACCTTC	CAISAVDWGYTF
TRBJ1-1	TRBV29-1	many	-	14	TGCAGCGTTGACAGGGGCGGGGGACACACTGAAGCTTTCTTT	CSVDRGGGHTEAFF
TRBJ1-2	TRBV12-3/TRBV12-4	many	-	13	TGTGCCAGCAGTATCACAGCTAACTATGGCTACACCTTC	CASSITANYGYTF
TRBJ1-1	TRBV28	many	-	15	TGTGCCAGCAGTTTGGGGGGGCCCATGAACACTGAAGCTTTCTTT	CASSLGGPMNTEAFF
TRBJ2-7	TRBV28	-	-	12	TGTGCCAGTTCCAGGGTACCGGGCGAGCAGTACTTC	CASSRVPGEQYF
TRBJ1-2	TRBV7-9	-	-	12	TGTGCCAGCAGTAGATGGTTGGAAGGCTACACCTTC	CASSRWLEGYTF
TRBJ1-4	TRBV12-3/TRBV12-4	many	-	15	TGTGCCAGCAGCGCTATGTGGGGGGCTGCTGAAAAACTGTTTTTT	CASSAMWGAAEKLFF
TRBJ1-1	TRBV10-3	many	-	11	TGTGCCATCAGGACGAACACTGAAGCTTTCTTT	CAIRTNTEAFF
TRBJ2-7	TRBV7-6	few	-	13	TGTGCCAGCAGGCGCGGGGCCCCCTACGAGCAGTACTTC	CASRRGAPYEQYF
TRBJ2-3	TRBV11-2	many	TRBD1	15	TGTGCCAGCAGCCCTTGGACAGGGAGCACAGATACGCAGTATTTT	CASSPWTGSTDTQYF
TRBJ2-1	TRBV6-1	many	-	16	TGTGCCAGCGGTCTGGCTAGCCGTAGCTCCTACAATGAGCAGTTCTTC	CASGLASRSSYNEQFF
TRBJ2-7	TRBV20-1	-	-	14	TGCAGTGCAGCCAAGGGGGATAGCGGTTACGAGCAGTACTTC	CSAAKGDSGYEQYF
TRBJ2-4	TRBV7-9	many	-	17	TGTGCCAGCAGCCTGAAGCAGTCCGGGCTAGCCAAAAACATTCAGTACTTC	CASSLKQSGLAKNIQYF
TRBJ2-5	TRBV20-1	-	-	11	TGCAGCCACAGTGTACAAGAGACCCAGTACTTC	CSHSVQETQYF
TRBJ1-1	TRBV27	-	-	11	TGTGCCAACAGTTTAGGCTCTGAAGCTTTCTTT	CANSLGSEAFF
TRBJ1-5	TRBV6-6	many	-	13	TGTGCCAGCAGTTCTATTAGCAATCAGCCCCAGCATTTT	CASSSISNQPQHF
TRBJ1-1	TRBV5-1	many	-	12	TGCGCCAGCAGGGCAGACAGGACTGAAGCTTTCTTT	CASRADRTEAFF
TRBJ1-6	TRBV6-5	many	-	14	TGTGCCAGCAGTTACGTGGAGACTTATTCACCCCTCCACTTT	CASSYVETYSPLHF
TRBJ2-2	TRBV27	many	-	16	TGTGCCAGCAGTTTATGGGCAGAAGGGGCACCCGGGGAGCTGTTTTTT	CASSLWAEGAPGELFF
TRBJ2-3	TRBV4-3	many	TRBD1	14	TGCGCCAGCAGCACGACAGGGAGCACAGATACGCAGTATTTT	CASSTTGSTDTQYF
TRBJ1-2	TRBV30	many	-	13	TGTGCCTGGAGGAATTCGGGGGGAGGTGGCTACACCTTC	CAWRNSGGGGYTF
TRBJ2-2	TRBV5-1	many	-	14	TGCGCCAGCAGTGAGGCAGGGGAAGCCGGGGAGCTGTTTTTT	CASSEAGEAGELFF
TRBJ2-3	TRBV7-2	many	-	15	TGTGCCAGCAGCTTTAAGGGGACTAGCACAGATACGCAGTATTTT	CASSFKGTSTDTQYF
TRBJ2-7	TRBV6-5	few	-	12	TGTGCCAGCAGTTTCGTGAGTGGAAAGCAGTACTTC	CASSFVSGKQYF
TRBJ1-1	TRBV11-2	many	-	15	TGTGCCAGCATCCGGTCCCCTGCTTGGAACACTGAAGCTTTCTTT	CASIRSPAWNTEAFF
TRBJ2-7	TRBV7-3	many	-	15	TGTGCCAGCAGCTTAGGAGGGACGGGTTCCTACGAGCAGTACTTC	CASSLGGTGSYEQYF
TRBJ2-3	TRBV9	many	TRBD1	19	TGTGCCAGCAGCGTGACCGGGACAGGACACGGGTTCGGCACAGATACGCAGTATTTT	CASSVTGTGHGFGTDTQYF
TRBJ2-7	TRBV5-1	many	-	12	TGCGCCAGCAGCTTGGATCGACAATGGCAGTACTTC	CASSLDRQWQYF
TRBJ1-2	TRBV9	many	-	14	TGTGCCAGCGCCGGGGACTGGCTTCGTGATGGCTACACCTTC	CASAGDWLRDGYTF
TRBJ2-1	TRBV20-1	many	-	14	TGCAGTGCTCACCGGGACCGCCCGAACAATGAGCAGTTCTTC	CSAHRDRPNNEQFF
TRBJ2-7	TRBV9	many	-	15	TGTGCCAGCAGCGTAGCTCCAAGCCCTCCCTACGAGCAGTACTTC	CASSVAPSPPYEQYF
TRBJ2-2	TRBV4-3	many	TRBD2	18	TGCGCCAGCAGCCAAGGCCTAGCGGGGGGCCGGCGCACCGGGGAGCTGTTTTTT	CASSQGLAGGRRTGELFF
TRBJ2-3	TRBV7-2	many	-	13	TGTGCCAGCAGCCCGGGGCCTGGAGATACGCAGTATTTT	CASSPGPGDTQYF
TRBJ2-5	TRBV5-1	few	-	12	TGCGCCAGCAGCCGGTCTTTTGAGACCCAGTACTTC	CASSRSFETQYF
TRBJ2-1	TRBV18	few	TRBD1	17	TGTGCCAGCTCACCCCCCGGGGGACAGGGCCACTACAATGAGCAGTTCTTC	CASSPPGGQGHYNEQFF
TRBJ1-1	TRBV20-1	-	-	13	TGCAGATGCAGAGACCACCTGAACACTGAAGCTTTCTTT	CRCRDHLNTEAFF
TRBJ2-6	TRBV5-6	many	-	14	TGTGCCAGCAGCCCCTCAACTGGGGCCAACGTCCTGACTTTC	CASSPSTGANVLTF
TRBJ2-5	TRBV7-9	-	TRBD1	15	TGTGCCAGCAGCAGCAGGACAGGGGGCTTAGGGACCCAGTACTTC	CASSSRTGGLGTQYF
TRBJ2-7	TRBV4-2	many	-	16	TGTGCCAGCAGCCAGCAAGGCCACAGGCACTCCTACGAGCAGTACTTC	CASSQQGHRHSYEQYF
TRBJ1-1	TRBV7-2	many	-	13	TGTGCCAGCAGCGTCGATTGGAACACTGAAGCTTTCTTT	CASSVDWNTEAFF
TRBJ2-2	TRBV7-2	few	-	12	TGTGCCAGCAGCCGAGATGGCGGGGAGCTGTTTTTT	CASSRDGGELFF
TRBJ2-1	TRBV5-6	many	-	12	TGTGCCAGCAGCTTGGTCAGAGATGAGCAGTTCTTC	CASSLVRDEQFF
TRBJ2-7	TRBV6-2/TRBV6-3	many	-	14	TGTGCCAGCAGTTACCGACACAGCTCCTACGAGCAGTACTTC	CASSYRHSSYEQYF
TRBJ2-7	TRBV20-1	-	TRBD2	13	TGCAGTCCCCATAGAGCGGGAGAGAGAGAGCAGTACTTC	CSPHRAGEREQYF
TRBJ2-3	TRBV11-2	many	-	15	TGTGCCAGCAGCTTAGCGAGTACACCCCTCTATACGCAGTATTTT	CASSLASTPLYTQYF
TRBJ2-3	TRBV28	many	TRBD2	15	TGTGCCAGCAGTACCAGCGGGGAATTCACAGATACGCAGTATTTT	CASSTSGEFTDTQYF
TRBJ1-1	TRBV7-9	many	-	15	TGTGCCAGCAGCTCCCATGGACGGAGAGGGACTGAAGCTTTCTTT	CASSSHGRRGTEAFF
TRBJ2-2	TRBV12-3/TRBV12-4	-	TRBD1	16	TGTGCCAGCAGTAAACAGGGGTTGGGGAACACCGGGGAGCTGTTTTTT	CASSKQGLGNTGELFF
TRBJ2-1	TRBV7-2	many	-	16	TGTGCCAGCAGCTCAAGAGGGGGTTACGGAAACAATGAGCAGTTCTTC	CASSSRGGYGNNEQFF
TRBJ2-7	TRBV27	many	TRBD1	14	TGTGCCAGCAGTCGGACAGGGATGAGAAACGAGCAGTACTTC	CASSRTGMRNEQYF